This T cell receptor (beta chain) came from a study of T cell clonality in common variable immunodeficiency. Some clones are missing from TCRdb's copy, which holds only in-frame ones; the method was immunoSEQ multiplex PCR. The record shows under 45,000 clones for this sample, with no singletons present. Both groups were predominantly of Caucasian heritage. The CDR3 is 13 amino acids. CDR1 GTSNPN and CDR2 SVGIG come from the germline V gene (reference sequence). To note about this clone: Antigen: not known. The CDR3 end is not reached by the read, which stops 3 residues before it; the germline J gene fills it in.

Study-wide findings and caveats: CVID subjects shared fewer TCRbeta clones than healthy controls did. Common variable immunodeficiency TCR beta sequences reportedly had fewer deletions and N-nucleotide insertions.

This TCR derives from a person between 18 and 70 years old in good health. The chain employs TRBV30 and TRBJ2-2; 7 nucleotides align to TRBD2. Source material: peripheral blood mononuclear cells. Incomplete CDR3 DNA: TGTGCCTGGAGTGTGTCGGGGGGTTCACCG. This codes for CAWSVSGGSP. The full CDR3 protein reads CAWSVSGGSPLFF.